These 30 T cell receptor beta chains were sequenced from one sample in a study of CD8 T cells in ankylosing spondylitis. TCRdb processed the 5' RACE reads anew with MiXCR; each CDR3 protein has one entry. The top ten clones hold roughly 45% of a sample with 35,000 to 40,000 distinct CDR3 sequences, 15% to 20% of them seen once. Sequencing was done on a sample of blood. Source of these receptors: a male donor with ankylosing spondylitis or in good health (not recorded which).

V and J are TRBV9 and TRBJ2-1, with TRBD2 identical over 13 bases. The junction had 12 bases not matched to a gene; V was cut back by 0 bases and J by 9 bases. Looked up from germline, CDR1 is SGDLS and CDR2 is YYNGEE. The CDR3 runs to 18 residues. This chain's CDR3 is CASSVVMGLAGSLGEQFF. CDR3 DNA sequence: TGTGCCAGCAGCGTAGTAATGGGACTAGCGGGATCCCTCGGTGAGCAGTTCTTC.

This clonotype was found a few times. DNA for the CDR3: TGTGCCACCACCTGGACAGGGTCGATAGCCGGGGAGCTGTTTTTT. Translation: CATTWTGSIAGELFF. The V call is TRBV15, the J call TRBJ2-2; 8 bases agree with TRBD1. V lost 7 bases to trimming and J lost 6 bases; unmatched junction nucleotides: 10. The length of the CDR3 is 15 residues. CDR1 and CDR2 from the germline V gene are LNHNV and YYDKDF (reference sequence).

This clonotype was observed a handful of times. The chain carries TRBV20-1 and TRBJ2-1; 8 bases agree with TRBD1. This CDR3 has 15 residues. The junction had 11 bases not matched to a gene; V was cut back by 6 bases and J by 4 bases. Germline V gene sequence: CDR1 DFQATT, CDR2 SNEGSKA (reference sequence). DNA of the CDR3: TGCAGTGCCGGCGATTACGGGACAGGATACAATGAGCAGTTCTTC. It is translated as CSAGDYGTGYNEQFF.

This clonotype was counted a few times. The rearrangement links TRBV5-1 to TRBJ2-5; D is unresolved. Trimming took 1 base from V and 9 from J, leaving 13 bases between them. CDR3 length: 13 residues. Germline assignment: CDR1 SGHRS and CDR2 YFSETQ. The CDR3 DNA follows: TGCGCCAGCAGCTTGACCGATCCTCGCGCCCAGTACTTC. Translating it yields CASSLTDPRAQYF.

This clonotype came up a few times. The chain uses TRBV5-1 and TRBJ2-1; 12 bases agree with TRBD2. Germline values: CDR1 SGHRS, CDR2 YFSETQ. This CDR3 contains 17 residues. With V trimmed by 0 bases and J by 5 bases, 6 bases remained unmatched. The CDR3 loop reads CASSLEGGLAGHNEQFF. CDR3 bases: TGCGCCAGCAGCTTGGAGGGAGGACTAGCGGGACACAATGAGCAGTTCTTC.

This clonotype was found a few times. This chain connects TRBV5-1 to TRBJ2-2, with 9 bases identical to TRBD1. After removal of 2 bases from V and 0 bases from J, the junction contained 5 bases not matched to a gene. CDR3 length: 17 amino acids. The germline V gene encodes CDR1 SGHRS and CDR2 YFSETQ. CDR3 amino acids: CASSFNTGGANTGELFF. DNA for the CDR3: TGCGCCAGCAGCTTTAACACAGGGGGCGCGAACACCGGGGAGCTGTTTTTT.

The chain recombines TRBV28 with TRBJ1-4; tentatively, D is TRBD1 (6 bases). Germline CDR1 and CDR2: MDHEN and SYDVKM. V lost 6 bases and J lost 8, with 16 bases in between. This CDR3 comprises 14 residues. Here the CDR3 reads CASRSGQGWEKLFF. DNA of the CDR3: TGTGCCAGCAGATCGGGACAAGGGTGGGAAAAACTGTTTTTT.

This clonotype has only a few counts. The rearrangement links TRBV6-1 to TRBJ2-1; D is unclear. Trimming took 1 base from V and 5 from J, leaving 12 bases between them. Germline loops: CDR1 MNHNS, CDR2 SASEGT. There are 15 residues in the CDR3. The DNA for the CDR3 is TGTGCCAGCAGTGAAGGTTGGCAAGTTAACAATGAGCAGTTCTTC. The encoded protein is CASSEGWQVNNEQFF.

This rearrangement joins TRBV29-1 to TRBJ1-5; tentative D call: TRBD1 (6 bases). The CDR3 totals 12 residues. The germline CDR1 and CDR2 sequences are SQVTM and ANQGSEA. Written as DNA, the CDR3 is TGCAGGAAACCGGGGGGCCCTCAGCCCCAGCATTTT. Translating gives CRKPGGPQPQHF.

The chain carries TRBV28 and TRBJ2-2; no definite D call. The CDR3 covers 15 residues. The V end lost 4 bases, the J end lost 7 bases, and 16 bases lay between the germline ends. Germline V lookup: CDR1 MDHEN, CDR2 SYDVKM. The chain's CDR3 is CASSSPRSFDGELFF. The CDR3 coding sequence is TGTGCCAGCAGTTCCCCCCGTAGTTTCGACGGGGAGCTGTTTTTT.

This clonotype was detected only a few times. This sequence joins TRBV30 and TRBJ2-3; D is perhaps TRBD2 (6 bases). V lost 7 bases and J lost 2, with 19 bases in between. Per the germline V gene, CDR1 is GTSNPN and CDR2 is SVGIG (reference sequence). This CDR3 has 15 amino acids. DNA for the CDR3: TGTGCCTATTCGGAGGGAATGGGGATCACAGATACGCAGTATTTT. As protein: CAYSEGMGITDTQYF.

This clonotype was recorded a few times. The chain links TRBV29-1 to TRBJ2-2, with TRBD1 matching 10 bases. Trimming took 5 bases from V and 5 from J; bases not matched to a gene: 5. Germline CDR1 and CDR2: SQVTM and ANQGSEA. The CDR3 has 14 amino acids. CDR3 protein: CSVSRTGGTGELFF. The DNA of the CDR3 is TGCAGCGTTAGTCGGACAGGGGGTACCGGGGAGCTGTTTTTT.

The CDR3 is CSVEPPSGGDETQYF. CDR3 nucleotide sequence: TGCAGCGTTGAACCCCCCAGCGGGGGGGATGAGACCCAGTACTTC. V and J are TRBV29-1 and TRBJ2-5, with 10 bases that match TRBD2. In germline, CDR1 is SQVTM, CDR2 ANQGSEA. CDR3 size: 15 residues. The V gene end was trimmed by 2 bases and the J gene end by 5 bases; junction bases not matched to a gene: 8.

V and J are TRBV15 and TRBJ1-4, with D possibly being TRBD1 (6 bases). Trimming removed 5 bases from V and 8 bases from J, with 21 bases in between. The germline CDR1 and CDR2 sequences are LNHNV and YYDKDF (reference sequence). CDR3 length: 16 amino acids. The CDR3 DNA sequence: TGTGCCACCAGCTCCACAGGATGGGGGGCACTGGAAAAACTGTTTTTT. Translation gives CATSSTGWGALEKLFF.

This chain connects TRBV12-3 or TRBV12-4 to TRBJ1-4; 8 nucleotides line up with TRBD1. The length of the CDR3 is 14 residues. The ends lost 6 bases at V and 8 bases at J; junction bases unmatched: 8. The CDR3, as DNA: TGTGCCAGCAGCCTTGGACAGGGAGGAGAAAAACTGTTTTTT. Protein product: CASSLGQGGEKLFF.

The V gene is TRBV20-1, the J gene TRBJ2-5, with D possibly matching TRBD1 (6 bases). The germline V gene encodes CDR1 DFQATT and CDR2 SNEGSKA (reference sequence). CDR3 length equals 11 residues. CDR3 loop: CGGGSFETQYF. The CDR3 bases are TGCGGGGGCGGGTCGTTCGAGACCCAGTACTTC.

The V call is TRBV20-1, the J call TRBJ2-2; a weak D match, TRBD2 (6 bases). The CDR3 covers 13 residues. Germline assignment: CDR1 DFQATT and CDR2 SNEGSKA (reference sequence). The CDR3 loop reads CSAEGRNTGELFF. The CDR3, as DNA: TGCAGCGCGGAGGGGCGCAACACCGGGGAGCTGTTTTTT.

This clonotype showed up just a few times. The rearrangement links TRBV12-3 or TRBV12-4 to TRBJ2-3; 7 nucleotides agree with TRBD2. CDR3 size: 15 residues. V was pared by 3 bases and J by 4 bases, with 7 bases of the junction left unmatched. Written as DNA, the CDR3 is TGTGCCAGCAGTTTTGGGAGGGGAGGATCAGATACGCAGTATTTT. This sequence encodes CASSFGRGGSDTQYF.

This clonotype has a handful of counts. This sequence joins TRBV7-6 and TRBJ2-7; TRBD1 is a possible D gene (6 bases). CDR3 length equals 13 residues. Germline assignment: CDR1 SGHVS and CDR2 FNYEAQ. The V and J ends lost 5 bases and 3 bases respectively, with 11 bases between them. The CDR3 sequence: CASSPTGFYEQYV. Written as DNA, the CDR3 is TGTGCCAGCAGCCCGACAGGATTCTACGAGCAGTACGTC.

The V call is TRBV7-2, the J call TRBJ2-2; the D gene is possibly TRBD2 (5 bases). The V gene's germline CDR1 is SGHTA and CDR2 FQGNSA. V lost 1 base, J lost 9 bases, and 12 bases lay in between. The CDR3 extends over 14 amino acids. CDR3 nucleotides: TGTGCCAGCAGCTTAGGGACTGGTGTCCGGGAGCTGTTTTTT. Protein sequence: CASSLGTGVRELFF.

V is TRBV7-9 and J is TRBJ2-2; the match to TRBD1 covers 9 bases. From germline, CDR1 is SEHNR and CDR2 FQNEAQ (reference sequence). V trimming: 6 bases; J trimming: 0 bases; junction bases outside the gene matches: 8. The CDR3 loop spans 17 amino acids. The CDR3 DNA sequence: TGTGCCAGCAGACGTACAGGGGGCTCGGCGAACACCGGGGAGCTGTTTTTT. It yields the protein CASRRTGGSANTGELFF.

This clonotype has more than one count but fewer than ten. CDR3 bases: TGTGCCAGCAGCTTAGTATTCGGGGTTGGCAATGAGCAGTTCTTC. It encodes CASSLVFGVGNEQFF. This chain links TRBV7-9 with TRBJ2-1; D may be TRBD2 (5 bases). Per germline, CDR1 SEHNR and CDR2 FQNEAQ (reference sequence). This CDR3 has 15 residues. With 1 base removed from V and 6 bases from J, the gap between germline ends came to 13 bases.

This clonotype was seen a few times. The chain has TRBV20-1 and TRBJ1-5; the D is unclear. Germline CDR1 is DFQATT and CDR2 is SNEGSKA (reference sequence). V lost 3 bases, J lost 2 bases, and 14 bases lay in between. This CDR3 has 15 residues. This CDR3 reads CSASSRARGNQPQHF. The CDR3 DNA reads as TGCAGTGCTAGTTCGAGGGCCCGAGGCAATCAGCCCCAGCATTTT.

The chain couples TRBV11-2 to TRBJ2-2; TRBD1 might be the D (5 bases). The CDR3 sequence is 16 residues long. V dropped 5 bases and J dropped 0 bases, with 13 bases sitting between them. Looked up from germline, CDR1 is SGHAT and CDR2 is FQNNGV. CDR3 protein: CASSRGQGSNTGELFF. The CDR3 DNA reads TGTGCCAGCAGCCGTGGGCAGGGCTCGAACACCGGGGAGCTGTTTTTT.

This clonotype was observed a few times. In nucleotides, the CDR3 is TGTGCCAGCAGTCACAACGTGTACAATGAGCAGTTCTTC. Protein sequence: CASSHNVYNEQFF. The rearrangement joins TRBV27 to TRBJ2-1; no reliable D call. This CDR3 comprises 13 residues. Per the germline V gene, CDR1 is MNHEY and CDR2 is SMNVEV (reference sequence). V shed 5 bases and J shed 4 bases, with 9 bases lying between them.

This clonotype was seen only a few times. The CDR3 here is CASSPVGLRGGEQFF. CDR3 coding DNA: TGTGCCAGCAGCCCCGTGGGACTACGCGGAGGTGAGCAGTTCTTC. The J gene is TRBJ2-1, the V gene TRBV3-1; 7 bases agree with TRBD2. The CDR3 length is 15 residues. Germline CDR1 reads LGHDT; CDR2 reads YNNKEL (reference sequence). Trimming removed 4 bases from V and 9 bases from J; junction bases left unmatched: 12.

This clonotype was counted only a few times. The genes are TRBV3-1 and TRBJ2-1; 10 bases agree with TRBD2. This CDR3 has 18 amino acids. Germline assignment: CDR1 LGHDT and CDR2 YNNKEL (reference sequence). J was trimmed by 5 bases and V by 0 bases; bases with no gene match: 10. CDR3: CASSQEIAGGPWHNEQFF. The CDR3 nucleotides read TGTGCCAGCAGCCAAGAAATAGCGGGAGGCCCGTGGCACAATGAGCAGTTCTTC.

This clonotype was recorded a few times. The chain recombines TRBV5-1 with TRBJ2-2, with D perhaps matching TRBD2 (6 bases). The CDR3 has 17 amino acids. Germline V gene lookup returns CDR1 SGHRS and CDR2 YFSETQ. With 3 bases removed from V and 1 base from J, the gap between germline ends came to 16 bases. CDR3 nucleotides: TGCGCCAGCAGCTGGGGGGTCGCGGGCCTGAACACCGGGGAGCTGTTTTTT. The encoded protein is CASSWGVAGLNTGELFF.

The chain carries TRBV7-2 and TRBJ1-5; D may be TRBD1 (5 bases). Between the trimmed V and J ends, which lost 2 bases and 1 base, there was a span of 9 bases. CDR1 is SGHTA and CDR2 is FQGNSA in the germline V gene. This CDR3 is 15 amino acids long. In DNA, the CDR3 is TGTGCCAGCAGCTTAACCAGGGACAGCAATCAGCCCCAGCATTTT. Protein: CASSLTRDSNQPQHF. Using reference TRBV7-2 and TRBJ1-5 for the parts outside the CDR3, the full variable domain is GAGVSQSPSNKVTEKGKDVELRCDPISGHTALYWYRQSLGQGLEFLIYFQGNSAPDKSGLPSDRFSAERTGGSVSTLTIQRTQQEDSAVYLCASSLTRDSNQPQHFGDGTRLSIL.

This clonotype was seen a handful of times. The chain has TRBV30 and TRBJ2-2; D unresolved. Germline loops: CDR1 GTSNPN, CDR2 SVGIG (reference sequence). Trimming took 2 bases from V and 5 from J, leaving 0 bases between them. The CDR3 spans 10 residues. The CDR3 spells CAWSTGELFF. CDR3 sequence (DNA): TGTGCCTGGAGTACCGGGGAGCTGTTTTTT.